This note documents a single T cell receptor beta chain sequence. Some clones are missing from TCRdb's copy, which holds only in-frame ones; the method was immunoSEQ multiplex PCR. The repertoire has 120,000 to 150,000 clones, 80% to 95% of them found once; the top ten carry more than 5%. Trimming cost V 4 bases and J 4 bases; bases outside gene matches: 8. CDR1 and CDR2 (germline): MNHEY, SVGEGT. This CDR3 is 15 amino acids long. This sample is part of a study of control samples from healthy donors and cancer patients. The rearrangement joins TRBV6-2 or TRBV6-3 to TRBJ2-7, with 9 bases lining up with TRBD2. Sequences were obtained from blood. The source is a man between 18 and 29 years old in good health. CDR3 sequence: CASSLLAGAVYEQYF. In nucleotides, the CDR3 is TGTGCCAGCAGTTTACTAGCGGGTGCGGTTTACGAGCAGTACTTC.